This passage covers 29 T cell receptor beta chains from one sample sequenced in a study of CD8+CD57+ T cells in acquired aplastic anemia. The template for TCR beta VDJ and CDR3 sequence profiling was genomic DNA. TCRdb reprocessed the reads via MiXCR and lists one record per CDR3 protein. Of about 150,000 distinct CDR3 sequences in the sample, less than 50% are singletons; the top ten hold 3.2%. CD8+CD57+ cell expansion, shown by flow cytometry, had occurred in the patients selected for sequencing. Sequenced input: sorted CD4+, CD8+, or CD8+CD57+ T cells (not recorded which) from PBMCs. These receptors all come from a human donor with aplastic anemia.

V usage is TRBV2 and J usage is TRBJ2-3, with TRBD1 as a possible D gene (5 bases). The ends were cut back, 6 bases at V and 10 bases at J, with 14 bases in the middle. Per the germline V gene, CDR1 is SNHLY and CDR2 is FYNNEI. This CDR3 contains 12 residues. CDR3 in DNA: TGTGCCAGCAGCGGCCCTGGACACGCGCAGTATTTT. The encoded protein is CASSGPGHAQYF.

This clonotype was found a few times. The chain links TRBV15 to TRBJ2-7; 8 bases are shared with TRBD1. The CDR3 length is 16 residues. The germline CDR1 and CDR2 sequences are LNHNV and YYDKDF (reference sequence). V lost 3 bases, J lost 3 bases, and 10 bases stayed unmatched. The CDR3 DNA follows: TGTGCCACCAGCAGCCTAGACAGGGGCCCATTCTACGAGCAGTACTTC. Translated, it gives CATSSLDRGPFYEQYF.

The sample holds many counts of this clonotype. This chain links TRBV27 with TRBJ1-5; the match to TRBD1 covers 9 bases. The junction had 2 bases not matched to a gene; V was cut back by 5 bases and J by 6 bases. The CDR3 extends over 13 amino acids. CDR1 and CDR2 (germline): MNHEY, SMNVEV (reference sequence). The CDR3 reads CASSRQGVQPQHF. The CDR3, as DNA: TGTGCCAGCAGTCGACAGGGGGTTCAGCCCCAGCATTTT.

In the case of this clonotype: This clone may be a read error of a much larger clone one base away. This chain links TRBV15 with TRBJ2-3; the D call may be TRBD1 or TRBD2 (5 bases each). The germline V gene encodes CDR1 LNHNV and CDR2 YYDKDF (reference sequence). This CDR3 comprises 15 residues. Trimming removed 6 bases at V and 2 bases at J, with 15 bases between. CDR3 sequence reads: CATRKRDAATDTQYF. The CDR3 region has the DNA TGTGCCACCAGGAAGAGGGACGCCGCCACAGATACGCAGTATTTT. Combining the CDR3 with reference TRBV15 and TRBJ2-3 gives the whole variable domain DAMVIQNPRYQVTQFGKPVTLSCSQTLNHNVMYWYQQKSSQAPKLLFHYYDKDFNNEADTPDNFQSRRPNTSFCFLDIRSPGLGDTAMYLCATRKRDAATDTQYFGPGTRLTVL.

J is TRBJ2-1 and V is TRBV15; 7 bases are shared with TRBD1. Germline CDR1 LNHNV, CDR2 YYDKDF (reference sequence). The CDR3 is made up of 14 amino acids. V gave up 8 bases and J gave up 1 base; unmatched junction bases: 5. CDR3 protein: CATYQTGSYNEQFF. DNA of the CDR3: TGTGCCACCTACCAGACAGGGTCCTACAATGAGCAGTTCTTC.

This clonotype was observed many times. The chain is built from TRBV19 and TRBJ1-2, with unresolved D. V was trimmed by 1 base and J by 3 bases, leaving 15 bases between them. Germline lookup yields CDR1 LNHDA and CDR2 SQIVND (reference sequence). CDR3 length: 16 residues. The CDR3 bases are TGTGCCAGTAGTATAGGCCGGACTTCCGGAGACTATGGCTACACCTTC. Protein product: CASSIGRTSGDYGYTF.

This clonotype was seen at least ten times. The chain joins TRBV25-1 to TRBJ2-1, with TRBD2 as a possible D gene (6 bases). The germline V gene encodes CDR1 MGHDK and CDR2 SYGVNS. The germline V and J ends were trimmed by 2 bases and 4 bases, with 9 bases remaining between them. The CDR3 has 14 residues. The CDR3 nucleotides are TGTGCCAGCAGTGAAGCGGGACGATACAATGAGCAGTTCTTC. Protein product: CASSEAGRYNEQFF.

The chain joins TRBV20-1 to TRBJ2-7; D gene unclear. V shed 6 bases and J shed 2 bases, with 5 bases lying between them. The CDR3 covers 10 residues. The germline V gene has CDR1 DFQATT and CDR2 SNEGSKA (reference sequence). The CDR3 spells CSAGTYEQYF. CDR3 sequence (DNA): TGCAGTGCCGGAACCTACGAGCAGTACTTC.

This clonotype has only a few counts. The chain uses TRBV7-6 and TRBJ1-1; D call uncertain. The CDR3 extends over 12 amino acids. Trimming cost V 4 bases and J 5 bases, with 8 bases left between them. Germline V gene sequence: CDR1 SGHVS, CDR2 FNYEAQ. The CDR3 DNA reads as TGTGCCAGCAGCTCAGGAAAGACTGAAGCTTTCTTT. Its translation is CASSSGKTEAFF.

This rearrangement joins TRBV9 to TRBJ2-5; D tentatively fits TRBD1 or TRBD2 (5 bases each). The CDR3 is made up of 12 amino acids. The ends were cut back, 2 bases at V and 4 bases at J, with 6 bases in the middle. Germline values: CDR1 SGDLS, CDR2 YYNGEE. The CDR3 loop is CASSVGVETQYF. DNA of the CDR3: TGTGCCAGCAGCGTGGGGGTAGAGACCCAGTACTTC.

The J gene is TRBJ1-2, the V gene TRBV4-1; D gene uncertain. CDR3 length: 12 amino acids. Germline lookup yields CDR1 MGHRA and CDR2 YSYEKL. Trimming pared 3 bases from V and 6 bases from J, leaving 8 bases between. CDR3 amino acids: CASSQGTDGYTF. CDR3 coding DNA: TGCGCCAGCAGCCAGGGAACGGATGGCTACACCTTC.

This clonotype was detected only a few times. The chain joins TRBV15 to TRBJ2-7, with TRBD2 matching over 7 bases. This CDR3 has 14 residues. The germline gives CDR1 LNHNV, CDR2 YYDKDF (reference sequence). The junction had 7 bases not matched to a gene; V was cut back by 4 bases and J by 4 bases. For the CDR3, the DNA is TGTGCCACCAGCATTTCCGGGACTAAGTACGAGCAGTACTTC. Its protein product is CATSISGTKYEQYF.

This clonotype came up many times. V is TRBV12-3 or TRBV12-4 and J is TRBJ1-2, with TRBD1 matching over 8 bases. This CDR3 spans 14 amino acids. J gave up 8 bases and V 4 bases, and 9 bases lay outside the gene matches. The CDR3 DNA sequence: TGTGCCAGCAGTTGGGGGGACAGGCTACGAGGCTACACCTTC. The encoded protein is CASSWGDRLRGYTF.

This clonotype was picked up many times. The V call is TRBV19, the J call TRBJ1-1; 9 nucleotides match TRBD1. The CDR3 sequence is 13 residues long. Germline V gene sequence: CDR1 LNHDA, CDR2 SQIVND (reference sequence). V lost 7 bases, J lost 5 bases, and 5 bases stayed unmatched. Here the CDR3 reads CASNRGLWTEAFF. The CDR3 nucleotides are TGTGCCAGTAACAGGGGGCTGTGGACTGAAGCTTTCTTT. Full variable domain (rest looked up from reference TRBV19 and TRBJ1-1): DGGITQSPKYLFRKEGQNVTLSCEQNLNHDAMYWYRQDPGQGLRLIYYSQIVNDFQKGDIAEGYSVSREKKESFPLTVTSAQKNPTAFYLCASNRGLWTEAFFGQGTRLTVV.

This clonotype was seen a handful of times. The gene calls are TRBV6-2 or TRBV6-3 and TRBJ1-1, with 8 bases matching TRBD1. The CDR3 runs to 16 residues. Trimming at V came to 5 bases and at J to 1 base, leaving 9 bases not matched to a gene. In germline, CDR1 is MNHEY, CDR2 SVGEGT. CDR3: CASSADRGIGNTEAFF. CDR3 bases: TGTGCCAGCAGTGCCGACAGGGGAATTGGGAACACTGAAGCTTTCTTT.

This clonotype was seen many times. The chain carries TRBV4-3 and TRBJ1-2; D gene uncertain. Germline V lookup: CDR1 LGHNA, CDR2 YSLEER. V dropped 1 base and J dropped 1 base, with 10 bases sitting between them. There are 15 residues in the CDR3. The CDR3 here is CASSQGAALNYGYTF. CDR3 in DNA: TGCGCCAGCAGCCAAGGGGCAGCTCTTAACTATGGCTACACCTTC.

V usage is TRBV19 and J usage is TRBJ1-6; 7 nucleotides agree with TRBD1. The CDR3 covers 15 residues. After removal of 6 bases from V and 5 bases from J, the junction contained 7 bases not matched to a gene. Germline lookup yields CDR1 LNHDA and CDR2 SQIVND (reference sequence). CDR3 DNA: TGTGCCAGTAGCCTCCGGGACAGCGATAATTCACCCCTCCACTTT. Amino acid sequence: CASSLRDSDNSPLHF.

This clonotype was seen at least ten times. The genes are TRBV12-3 or TRBV12-4 and TRBJ1-1; the D gene is possibly TRBD1 (5 bases). With 8 bases removed from V and 7 bases from J, the gap between germline ends came to 14 bases. The length of the CDR3 is 12 residues. DNA for the CDR3: TGTGCCAGCCTTCAAGGGGCTGGTGAAGCTTTCTTT. This codes for CASLQGAGEAFF.

The chain links TRBV2 to TRBJ2-5; D possibly corresponds to TRBD1 (6 bases). The germline CDR1 and CDR2 sequences are SNHLY and FYNNEI. This CDR3 is 13 amino acids long. V lost 6 bases and J lost 2, with 10 bases in between. The CDR3 protein is CASRRTAQETQYF. CDR3 coding DNA: TGTGCCAGCAGAAGGACAGCGCAAGAGACCCAGTACTTC. Using reference TRBV2 and TRBJ2-5 for the parts outside the CDR3, the full variable domain is EPEVTQTPSHQVTQMGQEVILRCVPISNHLYFYWYRQILGQKVEFLVSFYNNEISEKSEIFDDQFSVERPDGSNFTLKIRSTKLEDSAMYFCASRRTAQETQYFGPGTRLLVL.

On this clonotype: A read error may produce the germline difference seen at one junction end. The chain recombines TRBV6-2 or TRBV6-3 with TRBJ1-1; D ambiguous. The length of the CDR3 is 16 residues. CDR1 is MNHEY and CDR2 is SVGEGT in the germline V gene. The CDR3 DNA reads as TGTGCCAGCAGTCGAAACTCTCGGCACGAGAACACTGAAGCTCTCTTC. As protein: CASSRNSRHENTEALF.

This clonotype was observed many times. The chain links TRBV29-1 to TRBJ2-3; 7 bases line up with TRBD1. V lost 7 bases and J lost 3; bases outside the gene matches: 13. The CDR3 runs 15 residues. Germline CDR1 is SQVTM and CDR2 is ANQGSEA. The CDR3 protein is CSARQGLHRTDTQYF. CDR3 bases: TGCAGCGCCAGACAGGGCCTTCATAGGACAGATACGCAGTATTTT.

This clonotype has more than one count but fewer than ten. The V gene is TRBV5-1, the J gene TRBJ2-2; the D call may be TRBD1 or TRBD2 (5 bases each). The CDR3 is made up of 15 amino acids. Trimming pared 0 bases from V and 3 bases from J, leaving 9 bases between. CDR1 SGHRS and CDR2 YFSETQ come from the germline V gene. The CDR3 protein is CASSLGGSDTGELFF. For the CDR3, the DNA is TGCGCCAGCAGCTTGGGGGGGTCCGACACCGGGGAGCTGTTTTTT.

This clonotype appeared many times. The V call is TRBV2, the J call TRBJ1-5; possible D gene TRBD1, 5 bases. Deletions cut 6 bases from V and 6 bases from J, with 15 bases between. CDR3 size: 14 residues. Germline values: CDR1 SNHLY, CDR2 FYNNEI. CDR3 loop: CASSDRGVGQPQHF. As DNA, the CDR3 is TGTGCCAGCAGCGATCGGGGGGTCGGTCAGCCCCAGCATTTT.

CDR3 residues: CSLNGGRETQYF. Here the CDR3 DNA reads TGCAGCTTGAACGGGGGGCGGGAGACCCAGTACTTC. This chain uses TRBV29-1 with TRBJ2-5, with D perhaps matching TRBD2 (7 bases). The CDR3 covers 12 residues. From germline, CDR1 is SQVTM and CDR2 ANQGSEA. Trimming removed 8 bases at V and 5 bases at J, with 15 bases between.

V usage is TRBV19 and J usage is TRBJ2-7; TRBD1 aligns across 9 bases. Germline V gene sequence: CDR1 LNHDA, CDR2 SQIVND (reference sequence). This CDR3 is 15 amino acids long. V was clipped by 6 bases and J by 3 bases; unmatched bases: 9. The CDR3 protein is CASSTGQGSVYEQYF. The DNA for the CDR3 is TGTGCCAGTAGCACGGGACAGGGTTCAGTCTACGAGCAGTACTTC.

This clonotype has at least ten counts. The rearrangement links TRBV19 to TRBJ1-3; TRBD1 is a possible D gene (5 bases). The CDR3 loop spans 15 amino acids. The germline gives CDR1 LNHDA, CDR2 SQIVND (reference sequence). The V gene lost 5 bases and the J gene lost 2 bases, with 13 bases spanning the gap. CDR3: CASSFTTGAGNTIYF. For the CDR3, the DNA is TGTGCCAGTAGTTTCACAACGGGGGCTGGAAACACCATATATTTT. Full variable domain (remainder filled in from reference TRBV19 and TRBJ1-3): DGGITQSPKYLFRKEGQNVTLSCEQNLNHDAMYWYRQDPGQGLRLIYYSQIVNDFQKGDIAEGYSVSREKKESFPLTVTSAQKNPTAFYLCASSFTTGAGNTIYFGEGSWLTVV.

This chain connects TRBV7-9 to TRBJ1-4, with no clear D. The germline V gene encodes CDR1 SEHNR and CDR2 FQNEAQ (reference sequence). Trimming stripped 3 bases from V and 6 bases from J, with 11 bases between. The CDR3 has 14 residues. DNA for the CDR3: TGTGCCAGCAGCTTCGGCGGGAGGTATGAAAAACTGTTTTTT. It codes for CASSFGGRYEKLFF.

This clonotype was counted at least ten times. The J gene is TRBJ1-1, the V gene TRBV4-3, with D perhaps matching TRBD1 (6 bases). Trimming shortened V by 0 bases and J by 5 bases, and 13 bases separated the two germline ends. The germline gives CDR1 LGHNA, CDR2 YSLEER. The CDR3 has 15 amino acids. This CDR3 is CASSQDARGGTEAFF. The CDR3 nucleotides are TGCGCCAGCAGCCAAGATGCCAGGGGAGGGACTGAAGCTTTCTTT.

The table lists this clonotype with many counts. V usage is TRBV20-1 and J usage is TRBJ1-4, with 7 bases matching TRBD1. The CDR3 totals 15 residues. After removal of 2 bases from V and 7 bases from J, the junction contained 10 bases not matched to a gene. Germline V gene data show CDR1 as DFQATT and CDR2 as SNEGSKA (reference sequence). The CDR3 nucleotides are TGCAGTGCTAGACCTAACAGGGGTCGTTCTGAAAAACTGTTTTTT. It is translated as CSARPNRGRSEKLFF.